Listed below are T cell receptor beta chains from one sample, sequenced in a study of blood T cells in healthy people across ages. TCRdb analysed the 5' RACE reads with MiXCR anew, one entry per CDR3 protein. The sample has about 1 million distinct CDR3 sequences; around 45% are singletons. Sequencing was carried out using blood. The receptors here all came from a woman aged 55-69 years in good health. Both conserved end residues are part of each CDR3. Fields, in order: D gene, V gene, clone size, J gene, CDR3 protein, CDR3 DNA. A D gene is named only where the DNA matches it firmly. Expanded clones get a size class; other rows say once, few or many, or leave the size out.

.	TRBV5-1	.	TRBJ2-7	CAGSLDRYEQYF	TGCGCCGGCAGCTTGGACCGCTACGAGCAGTACTTC
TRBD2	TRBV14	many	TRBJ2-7	CASSLGLASEQYF	TGTGCCAGCAGCCTGGGACTAGCGAGCGAGCAGTACTTC
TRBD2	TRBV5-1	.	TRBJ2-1	CASSLSASGRGYNEQFF	TGCGCCAGCAGCTTGAGTGCTAGCGGGAGGGGCTACAATGAGCAGTTCTTC
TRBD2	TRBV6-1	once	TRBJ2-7	CASSEGVYSSGSNEQYF	TGTGCCAGCAGTGAGGGTGTTTACTCTAGCGGGAGTAACGAGCAGTACTTC
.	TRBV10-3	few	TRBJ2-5	CAISESEGWQETQYF	TGTGCCATCAGTGAGTCCGAGGGCTGGCAAGAGACCCAGTACTTC
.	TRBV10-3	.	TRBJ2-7	CAISESVGASSYEQYF	TGTGCCATCAGTGAGTCGGTTGGCGCCAGCTCCTACGAGCAGTACTTC
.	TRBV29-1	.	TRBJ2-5	CSGGGGGVEQETQYF	TGCAGCGGTGGGGGTGGGGGCGTTGAGCAAGAGACCCAGTACTTC
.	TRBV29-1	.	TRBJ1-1	CSVEDLQGEGNAFF	TGCAGCGTTGAAGACCTCCAGGGAGAAGGGAATGCTTTCTTT
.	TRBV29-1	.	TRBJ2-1	CSVGPGVNEQFF	TGCAGCGTTGGACCAGGAGTCAATGAGCAGTTCTTC
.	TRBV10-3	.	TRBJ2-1	CAISESGQLQFF	TGTGCCATCAGTGAGTCGGGGCAGTTGCAGTTCTTC
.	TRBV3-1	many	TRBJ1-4	CASSQDEGFSEKLFF	TGTGCCAGCAGCCAAGATGAGGGTTTTTCGGAAAAACTGTTTTTT
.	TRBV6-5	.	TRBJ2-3	CASFGASTDTQYF	TGTGCCAGCTTTGGGGCGAGCACAGATACGCAGTATTTT
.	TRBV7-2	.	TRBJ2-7	CASSLVADRFTYEQYF	TGTGCCAGCAGCTTAGTGGCAGATAGATTTACCTACGAGCAGTACTTC
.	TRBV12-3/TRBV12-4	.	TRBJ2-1	CASSLALPTSGDNERFF	TGTGCCAGCAGTTTGGCCCTTCCGACGAGCGGAGACAATGAGCGGTTCTTC
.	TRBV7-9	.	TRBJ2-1	CVSSLSETSHNEQFF	TGTGTCAGCAGCTTAAGCGAGACCAGCCACAATGAGCAGTTCTTC
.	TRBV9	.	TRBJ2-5	CASRVGLGGVAKNTQYF	TGTGCCAGCCGCGTAGGGCTAGGGGGGGTAGCCAAAAACACTCAGTACTTC
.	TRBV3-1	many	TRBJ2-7	CASSQGRAYEQYF	TGTGCCAGCAGCCAAGGCAGAGCCTACGAGCAGTACTTC
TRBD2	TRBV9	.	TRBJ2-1	CASSFGTSGSFYEQFF	TGTGCCAGCAGCTTCGGGACTAGCGGGAGTTTCTATGAGCAGTTCTTC
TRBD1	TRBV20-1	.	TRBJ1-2	CSAREGQGLSGYTF	TGCAGTGCTAGAGAGGGACAGGGGCTCTCTGGCTACACCTTC
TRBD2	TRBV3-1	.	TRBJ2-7	CASSQGLSGMGEQYF	TGTGCCAGCAGCCAAGGACTTAGCGGGATGGGCGAGCAGTACTTC
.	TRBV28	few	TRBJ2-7	CASSSEQYF	TGTGCCAGCAGTTCCGAGCAGTACTTC
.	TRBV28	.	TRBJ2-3	CASSFGRLDTDTQYF	TGTGCCAGCAGTTTTGGTCGGTTGGACACAGATACGCAGTATTTT
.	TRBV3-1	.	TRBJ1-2	CASSPNLKVRGYTF	TGTGCCAGCAGCCCAAATTTGAAGGTTCGAGGCTACACCTTC
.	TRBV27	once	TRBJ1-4	CASSPTPGATNEKLFF	TGTGCCAGCAGTCCGACCCCGGGGGCAACTAATGAAAAACTGTTTTTT
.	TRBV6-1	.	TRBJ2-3	CAGSEGRGSGTDTQYF	TGTGCCGGCAGTGAAGGCAGAGGGTCTGGGACAGATACGCAGTATTTT
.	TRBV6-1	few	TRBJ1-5	CASSEAVDRPQPQHF	TGTGCCAGCAGTGAAGCGGTCGACAGGCCCCAGCCCCAGCATTTT
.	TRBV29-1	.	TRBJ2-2	CSVEELGQATNTGELFF	TGCAGCGTTGAAGAGTTGGGGCAGGCGACGAACACCGGGGAGCTGTTTTTT
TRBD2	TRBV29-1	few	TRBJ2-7	CSVESSRGSSYEQYF	TGCAGCGTTGAAAGCTCGCGGGGGAGCTCCTACGAGCAGTACTTC
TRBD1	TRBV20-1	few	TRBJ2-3	CSAREQGAGTDTQYF	TGCAGTGCTAGAGAACAGGGGGCGGGAACAGATACGCAGTATTTT
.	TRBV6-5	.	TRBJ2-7	CASSYRGTAPYEQYF	TGTGCCAGCAGTTATCGCGGGACAGCCCCCTACGAGCAGTACTTC
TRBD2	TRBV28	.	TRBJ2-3	CASSLSISGSMDTQYF	TGTGCCAGCAGTTTAAGTATTAGCGGGAGTATGGATACGCAGTATTTT
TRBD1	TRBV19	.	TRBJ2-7	CASSAYRGYEQYF	TGTGCCAGTAGTGCCTACAGGGGTTACGAGCAGTACTTC
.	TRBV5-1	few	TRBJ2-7	CASSPGFHEQYF	TGCGCCAGCAGCCCCGGGTTCCACGAGCAGTACTTC
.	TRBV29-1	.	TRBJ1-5	CSVADSNQPQHF	TGCAGCGTTGCAGACAGCAATCAGCCCCAGCATTTT
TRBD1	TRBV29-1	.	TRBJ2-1	CSVDGQGSSHNEQFF	TGCAGCGTTGACGGACAGGGGAGCTCCCACAATGAGCAGTTCTTC
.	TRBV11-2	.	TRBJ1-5	CASSVGSGDQPQHF	TGTGCCAGCAGCGTAGGGTCAGGGGACCAGCCCCAGCATTTT
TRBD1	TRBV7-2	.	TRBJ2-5	CASSSRDSHNEQYF	TGTGCCAGCAGCTCCCGGGACAGCCACAATGAGCAGTACTTC
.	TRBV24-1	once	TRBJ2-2	CATKIQGPYTGELFF	TGTGCCACCAAGATTCAGGGGCCCTACACCGGGGAGCTGTTTTTT
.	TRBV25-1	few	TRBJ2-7	CASSPLGQLNEQYF	TGTGCCAGCAGTCCGCTAGGGCAGCTTAACGAGCAGTACTTC
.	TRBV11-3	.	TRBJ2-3	CASSLALEGSTDTQYF	TGTGCCAGCAGCTTAGCATTAGAGGGGTCCACAGATACGCAGTATTTT
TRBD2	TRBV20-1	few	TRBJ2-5	CSGLADAQETQYF	TGCAGTGGCCTAGCGGATGCCCAAGAGACCCAGTACTTC
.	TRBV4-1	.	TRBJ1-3	CASSQDAPGGAGNTIYF	TGCGCCAGCAGCCAAGATGCCCCCGGGGGCGCTGGAAACACCATATATTTT
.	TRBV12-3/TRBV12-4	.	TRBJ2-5	CASSGGRGETQYF	TGTGCCAGCAGTGGGGGCCGGGGTGAGACCCAGTACTTC
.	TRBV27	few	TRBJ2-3	CASSGERLSTDTQYF	TGTGCCAGCAGTGGGGAACGCCTTAGCACAGATACGCAGTATTTT
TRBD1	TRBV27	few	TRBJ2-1	CASRPGQGYNEQFF	TGTGCCAGCAGGCCGGGACAGGGTTACAATGAGCAGTTCTTC
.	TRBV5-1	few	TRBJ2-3	CASSLDGTGTDTQYF	TGCGCCAGCAGCTTGGACGGGACCGGCACAGATACGCAGTATTTT
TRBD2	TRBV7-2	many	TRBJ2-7	CASSLAGTSGYEQYF	TGCGCCAGCAGCTTGGCCGGGACTAGCGGCTACGAGCAGTACTTC